This T cell receptor beta chain appears in the sequencing data of a study of identical twins. With 3 bases removed from V and 0 bases from J, the gap between germline ends came to 9 bases. Germline V gene lookup returns CDR1 DFQATT and CDR2 SNEGSKA (reference sequence). The CDR3 is made up of 13 amino acids. This clonotype was detected a few times. TCRdb analysed the 5' RACE reads with MiXCR anew, one entry per CDR3 protein. In the table there are just over 500,000 distinct CDR3 sequences, 20% to 25% of which are singletons. These same records also appear under a second study, on T cells expressing NK-cell markers.

Source material: CD4+ T cells sorted from blood. V gene TRBV20-1 combines with J gene TRBJ2-7; a weak D match, TRBD1 (5 bases). This TCR came from a woman under 30 in good health. The CDR3 DNA sequence: TGCAGTGCTAGTATAGGGGTCTCCTACGAGCAGTACTTC. Protein product: CSASIGVSYEQYF.